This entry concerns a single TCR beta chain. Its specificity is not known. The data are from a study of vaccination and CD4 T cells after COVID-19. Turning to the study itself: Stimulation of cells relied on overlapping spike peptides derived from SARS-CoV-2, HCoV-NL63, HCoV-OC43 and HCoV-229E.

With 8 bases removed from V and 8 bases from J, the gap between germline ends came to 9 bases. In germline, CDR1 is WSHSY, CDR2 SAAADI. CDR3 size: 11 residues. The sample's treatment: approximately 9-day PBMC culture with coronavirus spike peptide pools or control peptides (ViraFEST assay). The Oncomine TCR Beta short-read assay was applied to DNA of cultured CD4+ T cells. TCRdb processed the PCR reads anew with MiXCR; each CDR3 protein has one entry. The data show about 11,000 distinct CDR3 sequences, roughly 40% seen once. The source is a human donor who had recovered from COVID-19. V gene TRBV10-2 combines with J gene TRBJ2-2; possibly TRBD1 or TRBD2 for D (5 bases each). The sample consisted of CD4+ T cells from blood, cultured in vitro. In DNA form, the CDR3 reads TGCGCCAGCTGGGGGTTAGGGGAGCTGTTTTTT. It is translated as CASWGLGELFF.